This entry is about one TCR beta chain. Measured with immunoSEQ multiplex PCR; TCRdb has only the in-frame clones, and not every one. The sample consists of about 2.1 million clones, 85% to 95% of them appearing once. Naive CD8 populations comprised CD45RO-negative cells positively selected for CCR7, excluding terminally differentiated effector memory CD45RA+ cells. With V trimmed by 5 bases and J by 2 bases, 11 bases remained unmatched. The V gene's germline CDR1 is MGHRA and CDR2 YSYEKL. The CDR3 extends over 16 amino acids. This record comes from a study of shared clonotypes between healthy human individuals.

This chain connects TRBV4-1 to TRBJ2-5; 7 bases fit TRBD2. The sequenced material came from naive CD8+ T cells from PBMCs. This sequence was found in a man aged 18-30 years in good health. Some clones in this sample may be carry-over from other donors' samples. CDR3 residues: CASSSPGGIEQETQYF. The CDR3 nucleotides read TGCGCCAGCAGCTCCCCCGGGGGGATAGAGCAAGAGACCCAGTACTTC.